This TCR beta chain was sequenced for a study of somatic mutations in cytotoxic T cells in rheumatoid arthritis. Trimming took 4 bases from V and 5 from J; bases not matched to a gene: 2. CDR3 length: 16 residues. In germline, CDR1 is MNHEY, CDR2 SMNVEV (reference sequence). As regards this clone: Antigen: not known.

Each healthy control was a blood donor; the group had a median age of approximately 60 years (range roughly 21-75), and more than 45% were female. Assay: immunoSEQ multiplex PCR; the TCRdb copy retains only in-frame clones and omits some. The data contain about 27,000 clones, roughly 70% of them singletons. Study outcomes and limitations: Per patient, the largest CD8+ clone was found to exceed 20% of CD8+ cells in 8 of 65 cases. It was in rheumatoid arthritis patients, but not in healthy controls, that CD8+ clonality increased with age. No significant CD8+ T-cell clonality difference was found between rheumatoid arthritis patients and age-matched controls.

The sequence derives from a woman in her late teens or twenties in good health. What was sequenced was CD8+ T cells sorted from blood. The rearrangement uses TRBV27 and TRBJ2-1; 16 bases agree with TRBD2. The CDR3 here is CASSWGLAGGNNEQFF. The CDR3 DNA reads as TGTGCCAGCAGTTGGGGACTAGCGGGGGGGAACAATGAGCAGTTCTTC.